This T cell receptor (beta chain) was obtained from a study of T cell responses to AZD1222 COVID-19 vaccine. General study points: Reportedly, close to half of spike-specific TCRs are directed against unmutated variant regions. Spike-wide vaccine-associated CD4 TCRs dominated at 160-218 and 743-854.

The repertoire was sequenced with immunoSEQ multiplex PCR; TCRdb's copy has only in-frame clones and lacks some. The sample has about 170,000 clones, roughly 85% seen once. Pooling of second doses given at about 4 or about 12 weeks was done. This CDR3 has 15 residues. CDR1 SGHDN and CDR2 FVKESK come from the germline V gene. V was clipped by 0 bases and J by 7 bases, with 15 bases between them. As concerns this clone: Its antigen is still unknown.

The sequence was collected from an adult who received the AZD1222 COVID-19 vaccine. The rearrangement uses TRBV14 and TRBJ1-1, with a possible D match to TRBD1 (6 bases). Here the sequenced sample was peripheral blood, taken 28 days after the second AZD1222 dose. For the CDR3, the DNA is TGTGCCAGCAGCCAAGACGGGGGGCTAGTGGGTGAAGCTTTCTTT. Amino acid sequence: CASSQDGGLVGEAFF. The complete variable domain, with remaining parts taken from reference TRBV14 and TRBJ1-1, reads EAGVTQFPSHSVIEKGQTVTLRCDPISGHDNLYWYRRVMGKEIKFLLHFVKESKQDESGMPNNRFLAERTGGTYSTLKVQPAELEDSGVYFCASSQDGGLVGEAFFGQGTRLTVV.